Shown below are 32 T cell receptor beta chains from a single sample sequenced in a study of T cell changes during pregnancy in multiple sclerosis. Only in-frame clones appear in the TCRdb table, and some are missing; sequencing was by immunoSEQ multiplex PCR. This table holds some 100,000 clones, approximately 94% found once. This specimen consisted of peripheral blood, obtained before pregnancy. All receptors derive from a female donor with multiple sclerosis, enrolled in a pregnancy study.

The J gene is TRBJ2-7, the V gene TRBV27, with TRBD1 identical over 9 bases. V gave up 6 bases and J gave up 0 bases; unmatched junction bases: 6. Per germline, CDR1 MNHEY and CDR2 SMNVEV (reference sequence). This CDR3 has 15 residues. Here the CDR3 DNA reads TGTGCCAGCAGATACAGGGGGCATAGCTCCTACGAGCAGTACTTC. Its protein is CASRYRGHSSYEQYF.

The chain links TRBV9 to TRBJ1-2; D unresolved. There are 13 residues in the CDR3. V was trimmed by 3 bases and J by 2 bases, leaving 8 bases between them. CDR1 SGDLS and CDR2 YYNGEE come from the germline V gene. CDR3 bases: TGTGCCAGCAGCGCGGAACAGAACTATGGCTACACCTTC. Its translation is CASSAEQNYGYTF.

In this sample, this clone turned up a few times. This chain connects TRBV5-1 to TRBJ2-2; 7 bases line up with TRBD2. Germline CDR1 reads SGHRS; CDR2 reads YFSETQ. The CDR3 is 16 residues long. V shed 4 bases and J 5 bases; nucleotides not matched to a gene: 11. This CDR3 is CASSVGLPFGTGELFF. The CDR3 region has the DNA TGCGCCAGCAGCGTGGGACTACCCTTCGGGACCGGGGAGCTGTTTTTT.

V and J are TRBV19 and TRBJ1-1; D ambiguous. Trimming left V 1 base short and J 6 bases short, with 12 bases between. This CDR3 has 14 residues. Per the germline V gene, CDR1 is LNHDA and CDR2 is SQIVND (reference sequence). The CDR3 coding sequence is TGTGCCAGTAGTATAGTTTACGGCGGGGCTGAAGCTTTCTTT. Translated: CASSIVYGGAEAFF.

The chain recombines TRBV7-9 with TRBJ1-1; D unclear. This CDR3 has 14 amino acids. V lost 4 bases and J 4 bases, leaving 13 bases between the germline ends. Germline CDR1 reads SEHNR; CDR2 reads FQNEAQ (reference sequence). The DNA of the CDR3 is TGTGCCAGCAGCTCTTGGGTGGAGAGCACTGAAGCTTTCTTT. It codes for CASSSWVESTEAFF.

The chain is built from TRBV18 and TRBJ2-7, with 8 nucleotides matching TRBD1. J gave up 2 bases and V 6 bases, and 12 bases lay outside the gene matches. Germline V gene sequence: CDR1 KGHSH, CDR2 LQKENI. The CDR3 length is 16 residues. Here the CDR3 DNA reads TGTGCCAGCTCGTCAAAGTGGACAGGGACCGCCTACGAGCAGTACTTC. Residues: CASSSKWTGTAYEQYF. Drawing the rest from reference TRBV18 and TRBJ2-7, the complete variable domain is NAGVMQNPRHLVRRRGQEARLRCSPMKGHSHVYWYRQLPEEGLKFMVYLQKENIIDESGMPKERFSAEFPKEGPSILRIQQVVRGDSAAYFCASSSKWTGTAYEQYFGPGTRLTVT.

Here the CDR3 reads CASSQDRASDEQYF. DNA of the CDR3: TGTGCCAGCTCACAGGACAGGGCTTCCGACGAGCAGTACTTC. The chain uses TRBV18 and TRBJ2-7, with 8 bases that match TRBD1. There are 14 residues in the CDR3. Germline V CDR1 and CDR2: KGHSH, LQKENI. V lost 4 bases, J lost 5 bases, and 7 bases stayed unmatched.

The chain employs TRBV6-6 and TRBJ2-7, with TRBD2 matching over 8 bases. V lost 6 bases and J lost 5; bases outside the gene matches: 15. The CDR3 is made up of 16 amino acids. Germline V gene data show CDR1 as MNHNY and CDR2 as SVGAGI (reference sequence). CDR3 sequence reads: CASSPHSPGGLNEQYF. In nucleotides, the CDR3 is TGTGCCAGCAGCCCCCATTCGCCGGGGGGGTTAAACGAGCAGTACTTC.

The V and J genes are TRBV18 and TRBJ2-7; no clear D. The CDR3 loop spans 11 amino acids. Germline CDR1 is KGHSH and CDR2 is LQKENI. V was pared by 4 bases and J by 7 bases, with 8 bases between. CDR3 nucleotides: TGTGCCAGCTCACTCTCAGGAGAGCAGTACTTC. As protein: CASSLSGEQYF. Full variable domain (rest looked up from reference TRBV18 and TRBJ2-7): NAGVMQNPRHLVRRRGQEARLRCSPMKGHSHVYWYRQLPEEGLKFMVYLQKENIIDESGMPKERFSAEFPKEGPSILRIQQVVRGDSAAYFCASSLSGEQYFGPGTRLTVT.

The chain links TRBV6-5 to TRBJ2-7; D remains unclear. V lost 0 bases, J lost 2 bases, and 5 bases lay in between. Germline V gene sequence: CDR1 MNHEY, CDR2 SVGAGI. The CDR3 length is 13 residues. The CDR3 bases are TGTGCCAGCAGTTACTCACAGACCTACGAGCAGTACTTC. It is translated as CASSYSQTYEQYF.

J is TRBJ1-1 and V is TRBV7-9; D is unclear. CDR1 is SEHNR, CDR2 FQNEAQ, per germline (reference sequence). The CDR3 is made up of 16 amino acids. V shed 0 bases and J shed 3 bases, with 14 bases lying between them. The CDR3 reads CASSLARSPSYTEAFF. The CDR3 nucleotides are TGTGCCAGCAGCTTAGCTCGCTCGCCGAGTTACACTGAAGCTTTCTTT.

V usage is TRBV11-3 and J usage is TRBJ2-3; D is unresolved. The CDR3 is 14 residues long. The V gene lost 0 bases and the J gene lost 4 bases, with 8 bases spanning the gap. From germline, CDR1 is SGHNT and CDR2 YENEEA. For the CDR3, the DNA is TGTGCCAGCAGCTTAGAGGGCGTGGCAGATACGCAGTATTTT. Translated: CASSLEGVADTQYF.

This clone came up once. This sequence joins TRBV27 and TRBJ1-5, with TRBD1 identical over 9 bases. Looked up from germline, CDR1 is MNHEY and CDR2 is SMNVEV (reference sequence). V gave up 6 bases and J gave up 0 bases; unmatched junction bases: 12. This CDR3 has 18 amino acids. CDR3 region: CASSTDRGLIGSNQPQHF. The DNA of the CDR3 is TGTGCCAGCAGCACTGACAGGGGGTTGATAGGTAGCAATCAGCCCCAGCATTTT.

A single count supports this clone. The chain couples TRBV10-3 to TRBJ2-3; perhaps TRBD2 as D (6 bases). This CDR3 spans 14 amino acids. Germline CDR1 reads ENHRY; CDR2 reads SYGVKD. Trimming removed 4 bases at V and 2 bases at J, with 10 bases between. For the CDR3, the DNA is TGTGCCATCAGTGTGGGGGGAGACACAGATACGCAGTATTTT. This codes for CAISVGGDTDTQYF.

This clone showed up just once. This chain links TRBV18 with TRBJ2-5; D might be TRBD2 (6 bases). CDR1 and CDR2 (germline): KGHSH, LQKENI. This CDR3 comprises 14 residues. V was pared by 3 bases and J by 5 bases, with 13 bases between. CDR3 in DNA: TGTGCCAGCTCACCGCAGACTAGGAGGGAGACCCAGTACTTC. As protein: CASSPQTRRETQYF.

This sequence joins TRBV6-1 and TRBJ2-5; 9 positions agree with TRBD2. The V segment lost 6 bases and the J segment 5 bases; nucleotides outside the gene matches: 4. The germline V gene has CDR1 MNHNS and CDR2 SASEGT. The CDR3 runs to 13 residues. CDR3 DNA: TGTGCCAGCAGCGGGACTAGCCTGGAGACCCAGTACTTC. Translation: CASSGTSLETQYF.

CDR3 in DNA: TGTGCCAGCTCCGGGACACGGGCCGGGGAGCTGTTTTTT. The encoded protein is CASSGTRAGELFF. The chain has TRBV18 and TRBJ2-2; tentatively, D is TRBD1 (6 bases). CDR3 length: 13 residues. Trimming stripped 6 bases from V and 6 bases from J, with 11 bases between. Germline CDR1 and CDR2: KGHSH and LQKENI.

CDR3 sequence (DNA): TGTGCCAGCAGCTTAGCTCTAGCGGGAGGCACAGATACGCAGTATTTT. Protein: CASSLALAGGTDTQYF. J is TRBJ2-3 and V is TRBV7-2, with 10 bases identical to TRBD2. The CDR3 consists of 16 residues. V dropped 0 bases and J dropped 1; count of bases not matched to a gene: 1. The V gene's germline CDR1 is SGHTA and CDR2 FQGNSA. Variable domain in full (rest from reference TRBV7-2 and TRBJ2-3): GAGVSQSPSNKVTEKGKDVELRCDPISGHTALYWYRQSLGQGLEFLIYFQGNSAPDKSGLPSDRFSAERTGGSVSTLTIQRTQQEDSAVYLCASSLALAGGTDTQYFGPGTRLTVL.

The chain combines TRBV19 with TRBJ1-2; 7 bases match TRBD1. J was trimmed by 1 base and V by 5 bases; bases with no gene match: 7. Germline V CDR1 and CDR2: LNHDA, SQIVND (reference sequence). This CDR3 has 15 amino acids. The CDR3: CASSFGSGGNYGYTF. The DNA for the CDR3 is TGTGCCAGTAGTTTTGGATCAGGGGGTAACTATGGCTACACCTTC.

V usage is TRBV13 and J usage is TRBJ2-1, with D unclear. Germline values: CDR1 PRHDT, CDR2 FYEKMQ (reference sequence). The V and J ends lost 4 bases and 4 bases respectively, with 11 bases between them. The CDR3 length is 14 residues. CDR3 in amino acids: CASSSQFRYNEQFF. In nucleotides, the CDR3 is TGTGCCAGCAGCTCGCAATTTCGGTACAATGAGCAGTTCTTC.

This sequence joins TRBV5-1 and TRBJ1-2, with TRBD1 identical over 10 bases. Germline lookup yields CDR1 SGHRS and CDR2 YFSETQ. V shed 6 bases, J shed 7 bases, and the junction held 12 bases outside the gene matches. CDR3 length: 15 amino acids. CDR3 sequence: CASTTSGTGVFGYTF. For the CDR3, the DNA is TGCGCCAGCACCACCTCCGGGACAGGGGTTTTTGGCTACACCTTC.

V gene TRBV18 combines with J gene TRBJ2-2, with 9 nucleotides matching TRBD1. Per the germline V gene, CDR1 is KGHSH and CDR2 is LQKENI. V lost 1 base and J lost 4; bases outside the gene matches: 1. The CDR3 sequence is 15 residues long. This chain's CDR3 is CASSPRTGVTGELFF. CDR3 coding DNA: TGTGCCAGCTCACCACGGACAGGGGTCACCGGGGAGCTGTTTTTT.

CDR3 DNA sequence: TGTGCCAGCAGCGTAAGTTCAGGGCAAGGAAACTATGGCTACACCTTC. Its translation is CASSVSSGQGNYGYTF. The chain couples TRBV9 to TRBJ1-2; weak D call: TRBD1 (5 bases). Germline values: CDR1 SGDLS, CDR2 YYNGEE. The germline V and J ends were trimmed by 1 base and 2 bases, with 15 bases remaining between them. The CDR3 runs 16 residues.

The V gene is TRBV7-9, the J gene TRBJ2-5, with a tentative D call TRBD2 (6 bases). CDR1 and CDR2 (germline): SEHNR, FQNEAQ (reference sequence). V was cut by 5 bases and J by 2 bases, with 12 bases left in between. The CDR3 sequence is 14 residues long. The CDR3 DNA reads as TGTGCCAGCAGCGCCGGGAGTTGGCAAGAGACCCAGTACTTC. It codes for CASSAGSWQETQYF.

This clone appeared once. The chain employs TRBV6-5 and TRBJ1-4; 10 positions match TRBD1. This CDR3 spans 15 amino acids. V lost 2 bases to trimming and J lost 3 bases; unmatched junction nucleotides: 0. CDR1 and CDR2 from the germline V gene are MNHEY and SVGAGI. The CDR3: CASSYGQGANEKLFF. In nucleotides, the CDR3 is TGTGCCAGCAGTTACGGACAGGGGGCTAATGAAAAACTGTTTTTT.

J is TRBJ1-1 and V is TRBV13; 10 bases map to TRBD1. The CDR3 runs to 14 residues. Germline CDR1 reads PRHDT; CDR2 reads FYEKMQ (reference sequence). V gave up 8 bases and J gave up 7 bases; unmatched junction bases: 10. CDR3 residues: CASREGQGWSEAFF. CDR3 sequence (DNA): TGTGCCAGCCGTGAGGGACAGGGGTGGAGTGAAGCTTTCTTT.

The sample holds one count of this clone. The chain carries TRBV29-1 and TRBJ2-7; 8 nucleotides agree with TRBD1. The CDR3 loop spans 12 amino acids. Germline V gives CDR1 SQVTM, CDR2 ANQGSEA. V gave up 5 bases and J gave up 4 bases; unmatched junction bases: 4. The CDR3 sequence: CSVWTGRYEQYF. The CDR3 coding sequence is TGCAGCGTTTGGACAGGGAGGTACGAGCAGTACTTC.

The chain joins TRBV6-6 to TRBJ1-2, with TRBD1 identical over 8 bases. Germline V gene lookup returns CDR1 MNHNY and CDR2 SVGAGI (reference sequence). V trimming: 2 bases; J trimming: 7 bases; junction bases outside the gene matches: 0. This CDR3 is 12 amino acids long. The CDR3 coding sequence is TGTGCCAGCAGTTACGACAGGGGTGGCTACACCTTC. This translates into CASSYDRGGYTF.

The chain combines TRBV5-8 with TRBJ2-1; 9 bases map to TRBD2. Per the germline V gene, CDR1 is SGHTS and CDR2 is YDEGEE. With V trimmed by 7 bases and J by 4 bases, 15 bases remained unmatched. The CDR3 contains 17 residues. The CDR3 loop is CASPLGAGGPVYNEQFF. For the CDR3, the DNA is TGTGCCAGCCCCTTGGGGGCGGGAGGGCCGGTATACAATGAGCAGTTCTTC. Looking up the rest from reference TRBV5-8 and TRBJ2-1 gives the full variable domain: EAGVTQSPTHLIKTRGQQATLRCSPISGHTSVYWYQQALGLGLQFLLWYDEGEERNRGNFPPRFSGRQFPNYSSELNVNALELEDSALYLCASPLGAGGPVYNEQFFGPGTRLTVL.

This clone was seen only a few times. Written as DNA, the CDR3 is TGTGCCAGCAGTTCCGTGGGGGAGCTGTTTTTT. This sequence encodes CASSSVGELFF. The gene calls are TRBV27 and TRBJ2-2; D gene uncertain. The CDR3 totals 11 residues. From germline, CDR1 is MNHEY and CDR2 SMNVEV (reference sequence). V gave up 4 bases and J gave up 8 bases, with 5 bases separating them.

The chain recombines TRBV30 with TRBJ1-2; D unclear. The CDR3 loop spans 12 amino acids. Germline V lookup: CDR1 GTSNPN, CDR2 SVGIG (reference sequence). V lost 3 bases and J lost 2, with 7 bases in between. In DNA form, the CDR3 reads TGTGCCTGGAGAGTGGCCAACTATGGCTACACCTTC. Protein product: CAWRVANYGYTF.

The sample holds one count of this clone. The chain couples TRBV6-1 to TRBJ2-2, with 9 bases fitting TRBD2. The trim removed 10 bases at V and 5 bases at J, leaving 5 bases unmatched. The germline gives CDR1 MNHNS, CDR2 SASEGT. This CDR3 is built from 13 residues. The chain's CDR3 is CANLAGVTGELFF. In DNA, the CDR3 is TGTGCCAACTTAGCGGGAGTAACCGGGGAGCTGTTTTTT.